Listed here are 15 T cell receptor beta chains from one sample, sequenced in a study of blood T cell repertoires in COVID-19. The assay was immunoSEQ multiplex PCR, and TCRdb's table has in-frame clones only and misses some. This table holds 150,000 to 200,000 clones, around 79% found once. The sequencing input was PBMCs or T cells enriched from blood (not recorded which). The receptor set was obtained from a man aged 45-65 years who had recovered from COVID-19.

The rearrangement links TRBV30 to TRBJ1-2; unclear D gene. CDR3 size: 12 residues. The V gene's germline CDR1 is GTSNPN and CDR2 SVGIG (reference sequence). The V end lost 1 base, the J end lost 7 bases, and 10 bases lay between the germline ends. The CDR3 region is CAWSALTSGYTF. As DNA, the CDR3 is TGTGCCTGGAGTGCTTTGACATCTGGCTACACCTTC.

CDR3 sequence: CASSQEVRSPPQHF. The CDR3 DNA follows: TGTGCCAGCAGCCAAGAGGTCAGGTCTCCGCCCCAGCATTTT. The chain has TRBV3-1 (or the pseudogene TRBV3-2) and TRBJ1-5, with D unresolved. V was trimmed by 0 bases and J by 9 bases, leaving 12 bases between them. The CDR3 extends over 14 amino acids. Germline CDR1 is LGHDT and CDR2 is YNNKEL (reference sequence).

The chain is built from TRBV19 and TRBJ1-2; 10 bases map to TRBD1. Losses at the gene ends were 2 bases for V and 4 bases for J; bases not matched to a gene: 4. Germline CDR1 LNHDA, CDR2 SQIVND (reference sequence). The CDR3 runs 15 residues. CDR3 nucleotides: TGTGCCAGTAGTATAACCGGGACAGGGGCCTATGGCTACACCTTC. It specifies CASSITGTGAYGYTF.

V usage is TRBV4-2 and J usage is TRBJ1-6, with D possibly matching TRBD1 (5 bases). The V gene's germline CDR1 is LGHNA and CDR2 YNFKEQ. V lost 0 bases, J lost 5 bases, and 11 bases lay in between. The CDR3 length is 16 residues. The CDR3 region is CASSQDPQGNNSPLHF. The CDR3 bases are TGTGCCAGCAGCCAAGATCCCCAGGGAAATAATTCACCCCTCCACTTT.

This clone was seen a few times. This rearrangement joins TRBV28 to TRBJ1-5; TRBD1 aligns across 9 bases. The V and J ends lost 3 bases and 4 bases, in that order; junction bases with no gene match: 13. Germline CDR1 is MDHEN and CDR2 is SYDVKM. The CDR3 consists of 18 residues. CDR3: CASSFTRYRDRVNQPQHF. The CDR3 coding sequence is TGTGCCAGCAGTTTTACGCGCTACCGGGACAGGGTTAATCAGCCCCAGCATTTT.

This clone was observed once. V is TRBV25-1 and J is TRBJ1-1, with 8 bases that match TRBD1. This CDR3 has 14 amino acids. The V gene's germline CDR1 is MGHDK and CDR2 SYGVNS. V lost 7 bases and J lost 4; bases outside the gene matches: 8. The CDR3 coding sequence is TGTGCCAGCACAATCCAGGGGGCTGGCACTGAAGCTTTCTTT. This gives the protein CASTIQGAGTEAFF.

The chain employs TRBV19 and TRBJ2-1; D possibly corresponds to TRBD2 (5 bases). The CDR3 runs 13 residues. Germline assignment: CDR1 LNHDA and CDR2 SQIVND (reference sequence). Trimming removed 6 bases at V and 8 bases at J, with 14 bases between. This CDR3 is CASRPFGIHEQFF. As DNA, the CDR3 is TGTGCCAGTAGACCGTTCGGGATCCATGAGCAGTTCTTC.

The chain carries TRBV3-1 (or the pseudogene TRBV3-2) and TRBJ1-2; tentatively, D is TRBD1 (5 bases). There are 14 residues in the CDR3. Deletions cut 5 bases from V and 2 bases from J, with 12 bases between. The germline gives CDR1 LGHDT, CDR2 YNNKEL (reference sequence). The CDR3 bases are TGTGCCAGCAGCTCCTATGACAGAAACTATGGCTACACCTTC. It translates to CASSSYDRNYGYTF.

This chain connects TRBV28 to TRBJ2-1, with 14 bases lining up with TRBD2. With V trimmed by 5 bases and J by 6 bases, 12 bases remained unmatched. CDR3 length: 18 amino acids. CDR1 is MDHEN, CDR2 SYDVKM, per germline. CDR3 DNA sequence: TGTGCCAGCAGTCGAATTTTAGGACTAGCGGGGGGCCCCAATGAGCAGTTCTTC. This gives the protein CASSRILGLAGGPNEQFF.

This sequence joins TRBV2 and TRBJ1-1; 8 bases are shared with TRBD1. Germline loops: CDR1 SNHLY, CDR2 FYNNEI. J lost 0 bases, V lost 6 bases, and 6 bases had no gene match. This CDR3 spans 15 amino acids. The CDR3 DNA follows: TGTGCCAGCAGGAGAGGACAGGGTGTGAACACTGAAGCTTTCTTT. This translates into CASRRGQGVNTEAFF.

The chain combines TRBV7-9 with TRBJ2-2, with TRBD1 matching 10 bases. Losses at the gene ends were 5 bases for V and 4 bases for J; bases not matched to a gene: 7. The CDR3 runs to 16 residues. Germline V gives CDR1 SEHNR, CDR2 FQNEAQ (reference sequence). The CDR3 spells CASSRRQGATTGELFF. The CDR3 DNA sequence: TGTGCCAGCAGCCGTAGACAGGGGGCGACCACCGGGGAGCTGTTTTTT.

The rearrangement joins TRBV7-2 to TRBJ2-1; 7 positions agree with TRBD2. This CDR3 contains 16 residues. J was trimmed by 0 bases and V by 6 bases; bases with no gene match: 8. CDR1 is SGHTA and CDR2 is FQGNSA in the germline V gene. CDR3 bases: TGTGCCAGCAGAGGCCCAGCGGGGAGCTCCTACAATGAGCAGTTCTTC. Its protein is CASRGPAGSSYNEQFF.

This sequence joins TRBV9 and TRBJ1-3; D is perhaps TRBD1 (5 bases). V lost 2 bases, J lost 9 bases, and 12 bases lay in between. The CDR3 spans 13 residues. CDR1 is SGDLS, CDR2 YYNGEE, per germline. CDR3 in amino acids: CASSVGLGGTIYF. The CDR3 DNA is TGTGCCAGCAGCGTTGGATTGGGGGGCACCATATATTTT.

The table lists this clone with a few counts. The CDR3 DNA sequence: TGCGCCAGCAGCCAGGAGACAGCTAACTATGGCTACACCTTC. It specifies CASSQETANYGYTF. The J gene is TRBJ1-2, the V gene TRBV4-1; D perhaps matches TRBD1 (5 bases). V was shortened by 3 bases and J by 0 bases, with 8 bases between the two germline ends. This CDR3 is built from 14 residues. Germline lookup yields CDR1 MGHRA and CDR2 YSYEKL.

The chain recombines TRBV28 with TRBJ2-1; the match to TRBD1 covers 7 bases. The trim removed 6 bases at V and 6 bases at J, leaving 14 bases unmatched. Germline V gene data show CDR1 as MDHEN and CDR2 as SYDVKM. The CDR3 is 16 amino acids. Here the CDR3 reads CASSTWTGGRVNEQFF. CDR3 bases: TGTGCCAGCAGCACCTGGACAGGTGGTCGTGTCAATGAGCAGTTCTTC.